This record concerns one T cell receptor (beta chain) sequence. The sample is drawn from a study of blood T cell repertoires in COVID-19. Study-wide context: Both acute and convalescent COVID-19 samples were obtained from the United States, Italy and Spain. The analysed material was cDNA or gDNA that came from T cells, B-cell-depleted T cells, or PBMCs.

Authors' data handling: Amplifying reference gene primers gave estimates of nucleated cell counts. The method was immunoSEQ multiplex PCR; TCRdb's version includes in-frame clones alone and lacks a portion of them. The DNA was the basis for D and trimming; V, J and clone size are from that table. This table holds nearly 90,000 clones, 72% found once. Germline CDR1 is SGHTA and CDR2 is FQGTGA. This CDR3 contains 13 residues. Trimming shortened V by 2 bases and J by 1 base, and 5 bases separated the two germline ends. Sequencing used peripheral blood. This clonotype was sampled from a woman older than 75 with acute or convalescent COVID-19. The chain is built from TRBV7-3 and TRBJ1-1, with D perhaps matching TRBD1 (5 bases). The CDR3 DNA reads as TGTGCCAGCAGCTTAGGACAGAACACTGAAGCTTTCTTT. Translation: CASSLGQNTEAFF.